This T cell receptor beta chain was documented in a study of blood T cell repertoires in COVID-19. Germline CDR1 is MNHEY and CDR2 is SVGEGT. CDR3 size: 16 residues. Trimming removed 6 bases from V and 4 bases from J, with 21 bases in between. Clones were sequenced by immunoSEQ multiplex PCR, and TCRdb holds only the in-frame ones, with some missing. The profile covers some 220,000 clones, with 87% appearing a single time and 10% to 15% taken by the ten largest. The chain is built from TRBV6-2 or TRBV6-3 and TRBJ1-1, with unresolved D. Sequencing used peripheral blood. The sequence was obtained from a woman aged 18-35 years who had recovered from COVID-19. The CDR3 loop is CASSWTLYKEGTEAFF. In DNA form, the CDR3 reads TGTGCCAGCAGCTGGACCCTTTACAAGGAGGGCACTGAAGCTTTCTTT.